Presented here are 20 T cell receptor beta chains from one specimen sequenced in a study of early T cells in non-severe SARS-CoV-2 infection. TCRdb re-called the 5' RACE reads with MiXCR, one entry per CDR3 protein. Among about 59,000 distinct CDR3 sequences listed, over 10% were seen once. The sample consisted of whole blood, taken at baseline. Source of these receptors: an adult who was a healthcare worker with PCR-confirmed SARS-CoV-2 infection or an uninfected control (not recorded which).

This clonotype has more than one count but fewer than ten. The J gene is TRBJ2-1, the V gene TRBV7-3, with D unclear. The length of the CDR3 is 11 residues. V gave up 5 bases and J gave up 8 bases, with 7 bases separating them. The germline CDR1 and CDR2 sequences are SGHTA and FQGTGA. CDR3 residues: CASSGDHEQFF. The CDR3 DNA is TGTGCCAGCAGCGGTGACCATGAGCAGTTCTTC.

The chain recombines TRBV28 with TRBJ1-1; no definite D call. Germline values: CDR1 MDHEN, CDR2 SYDVKM. The CDR3 spans 13 residues. V lost 3 bases and J lost 5, with 10 bases in between. The CDR3 DNA follows: TGTGCCAGCAGTTTGGTTCTCAGGACTGAAGCTTTCTTT. The encoded protein is CASSLVLRTEAFF. Based on the CDR3 plus reference TRBV28 and TRBJ1-1, the full variable domain is DVKVTQSSRYLVKRTGEKVFLECVQDMDHENMFWYRQDPGLGLRLIYFSYDVKMKEKGDIPEGYSVSREKKERFSLILESASTNQTSMYLCASSLVLRTEAFFGQGTRLTVV.

The V call is TRBV4-2, the J call TRBJ1-3; TRBD1 is a possible D gene (5 bases). The CDR3 contains 17 residues. CDR1 and CDR2 (germline): LGHNA, YNFKEQ. Deletions cut 3 bases from V and 0 bases from J, with 15 bases between. DNA of the CDR3: TGTGCCAGCAGCCACCCTACCCCACAGGTCTCTGGAAACACCATATATTTT. It specifies CASSHPTPQVSGNTIYF.

This clonotype has ten or more counts. The genes are TRBV10-2 and TRBJ1-5; TRBD1 might be the D (6 bases). The CDR3 is 17 amino acids. V lost 0 bases to trimming and J lost 2 bases, with 14 bases between them. CDR1 WSHSY and CDR2 SAAADI come from the germline V gene. This CDR3 reads CASSESRRGYGNQPQHF. CDR3 DNA sequence: TGCGCCAGCAGTGAGTCGAGGAGGGGGTATGGCAATCAGCCCCAGCATTTT.

This clonotype was observed a single time. The V and J genes are TRBV4-1 and TRBJ2-1; D is uncertain. Germline assignment: CDR1 MGHRA and CDR2 YSYEKL. Deletions cut 1 base from V and 10 bases from J, with 23 bases between. This CDR3 is 17 amino acids long. The CDR3 DNA sequence: TGCGCCAGCAGCCAAGGGCCCGTGAAGGCCCAACGCCACGAGCAGTTCTTC. Translated, it gives CASSQGPVKAQRHEQFF.

The chain links TRBV4-2 to TRBJ1-1; D call uncertain. This CDR3 has 13 amino acids. Per the germline V gene, CDR1 is LGHNA and CDR2 is YNFKEQ. V was clipped by 4 bases and J by 4 bases, with 10 bases between them. Written as DNA, the CDR3 is TGTGCCAGCAGCCCCACTCGGGGCACTGAAGCTTTCTTT. It yields the protein CASSPTRGTEAFF.

This chain connects TRBV9 to TRBJ2-7, with a possible D match to TRBD1 (5 bases). Germline loops: CDR1 SGDLS, CDR2 YYNGEE. The CDR3 is 14 amino acids. V shed 0 bases and J shed 6 bases, with 13 bases lying between them. CDR3 in amino acids: CASSVGGFGREQYF. The CDR3 DNA is TGTGCCAGCAGCGTAGGGGGCTTCGGCCGCGAGCAGTACTTC.

This clonotype has only a few counts. The CDR3 spells CASSPPGVAKNIQYF. DNA for the CDR3: TGTGCCAGCAGCCCCCCAGGGGTAGCCAAAAACATTCAGTACTTC. The chain links TRBV3-1 to TRBJ2-4; a possible D gene is TRBD1 (6 bases). The germline gives CDR1 LGHDT, CDR2 YNNKEL (reference sequence). Deletions cut 4 bases from V and 0 bases from J, with 10 bases between. The CDR3 has 15 amino acids.

The chain is built from TRBV5-1 and TRBJ2-3; no definite D call. This CDR3 has 14 amino acids. Germline V CDR1 and CDR2: SGHRS, YFSETQ. The ends were cut back, 0 bases at V and 6 bases at J, with 11 bases in the middle. Written as DNA, the CDR3 is TGCGCCAGCAGCTTGGCCAGTGAGATGGATACGCAGTATTTT. The encoded protein is CASSLASEMDTQYF.

This clonotype was counted ten times or more. This chain uses TRBV7-9 with TRBJ2-1; TRBD1 aligns across 7 bases. Germline lookup yields CDR1 SEHNR and CDR2 FQNEAQ (reference sequence). The CDR3 length is 18 residues. V lost 5 bases and J lost 4; bases outside the gene matches: 17. CDR3 DNA: TGTGCCAGCAGCCGACGCAACCCCGGGGACAGAACTTACAATGAGCAGTTCTTC. Translated: CASSRRNPGDRTYNEQFF.

The table lists this clonotype with many counts. As DNA, the CDR3 is TGTGCCAGCAGCTTAAGGAGACTAGCGGGCACAGATACGCAGTATTTT. It translates to CASSLRRLAGTDTQYF. This chain connects TRBV7-6 to TRBJ2-3, with TRBD2 matching over 9 bases. This CDR3 contains 16 residues. V trimming: 2 bases; J trimming: 1 base; junction bases outside the gene matches: 4. Germline V gives CDR1 SGHVS, CDR2 FNYEAQ.

This clonotype was detected many times. The rearrangement uses TRBV19 and TRBJ1-2, with 11 bases fitting TRBD1. Per germline, CDR1 LNHDA and CDR2 SQIVND (reference sequence). V lost 7 bases to trimming and J lost 6 bases; unmatched junction nucleotides: 7. The CDR3 length is 14 residues. CDR3 region: CASTPDRGRNGYTF. The CDR3 nucleotides read TGTGCCAGTACACCGGACAGGGGGCGGAATGGCTACACCTTC. Together with reference TRBV19 and TRBJ1-2, the CDR3 gives the full variable domain: DGGITQSPKYLFRKEGQNVTLSCEQNLNHDAMYWYRQDPGQGLRLIYYSQIVNDFQKGDIAEGYSVSREKKESFPLTVTSAQKNPTAFYLCASTPDRGRNGYTFGSGTRLTVV.

This clonotype came up a few times. V usage is TRBV11-3 and J usage is TRBJ2-2; D might be TRBD2 (5 bases). CDR3 length: 15 residues. Germline CDR1 SGHNT, CDR2 YENEEA. The V gene lost 2 bases and the J gene lost 10 bases, with 17 bases spanning the gap. CDR3 in DNA: TGTGCCAGCAGCTTAAAGTTAAGAGGGTCGGTGGAGCTGTTTTTT. Translating gives CASSLKLRGSVELFF.

This clonotype turned up a few times. The chain joins TRBV5-1 to TRBJ2-7; D may match TRBD1 or TRBD2 (5 bases each). The germline V gene encodes CDR1 SGHRS and CDR2 YFSETQ. Trimming removed 4 bases from V and 4 bases from J, with 18 bases in between. The CDR3 extends over 15 amino acids. DNA for the CDR3: TGCGCCAGCAGCCCGAATCCCGGGACGGGGTACGAGCAGTACTTC. As protein: CASSPNPGTGYEQYF.

This clonotype came up a few times. V and J are TRBV30 and TRBJ1-5; no reliable D call. Germline-derived CDR1 and CDR2 are GTSNPN and SVGIG (reference sequence). With 0 bases removed from V and 2 bases from J, the gap between germline ends came to 5 bases. The CDR3 length is 13 residues. The CDR3 DNA follows: TGTGCCTGGAGTGTCCGGGGCAATCAGCCCCAGCATTTT. Protein: CAWSVRGNQPQHF.

There are a few counts of this clonotype. This chain uses TRBV3-1 with TRBJ1-1; 7 positions agree with TRBD1. Trimming cost V 4 bases and J 1 base; bases outside gene matches: 15. CDR1 is LGHDT and CDR2 is YNNKEL in the germline V gene (reference sequence). The CDR3 sequence is 18 residues long. This chain's CDR3 is CASSPGNLPGQWNTEAFF. Written as DNA, the CDR3 is TGTGCCAGCAGCCCGGGGAACCTTCCGGGACAGTGGAACACTGAAGCTTTCTTT.

This clonotype was observed many times. V and J are TRBV11-2 and TRBJ2-2; D is unresolved. The CDR3 is 14 residues long. V lost 1 base to trimming and J lost 1 base, with 4 bases between them. CDR1 and CDR2 from the germline V gene are SGHAT and FQNNGV. This CDR3 is CASSLAGNTGELFF. The CDR3 nucleotides are TGTGCCAGCAGCTTAGCGGGGAACACCGGGGAGCTGTTTTTT.

The sample holds a few counts of this clonotype. This chain joins TRBV29-1 and TRBJ2-1; TRBD1 agrees at 7 bases. Germline-derived CDR1 and CDR2 are SQVTM and ANQGSEA. The CDR3 is 16 amino acids. The trim removed 2 bases at V and 0 bases at J, leaving 7 bases unmatched. The CDR3 sequence is CSVESSDRRSYNEQFF. DNA of the CDR3: TGCAGCGTTGAATCGTCGGACAGGCGCTCCTACAATGAGCAGTTCTTC.

In this sample, this clonotype turned up a few times. The V call is TRBV5-1, the J call TRBJ1-3; D unresolved. CDR1 and CDR2 from the germline V gene are SGHRS and YFSETQ. V was trimmed by 1 base and J by 4 bases, leaving 21 bases between them. The CDR3 contains 18 residues. The CDR3 DNA is TGCGCCAGCAGCTTGCAAAGCCCCGTAAGTCTAGGAGGAAACACCATATATTTT. It yields the protein CASSLQSPVSLGGNTIYF.

This chain links TRBV29-1 with TRBJ2-2, with D possibly matching TRBD1 (5 bases). This CDR3 contains 15 residues. CDR1 is SQVTM and CDR2 is ANQGSEA in the germline V gene. The V end was cut by 5 bases, the J end by 1 base, with 14 bases between. The CDR3 coding sequence is TGCAGCGTTCGCAGGGTCGATGGGAACACCGGGGAGCTGTTTTTT. Its translation: CSVRRVDGNTGELFF.